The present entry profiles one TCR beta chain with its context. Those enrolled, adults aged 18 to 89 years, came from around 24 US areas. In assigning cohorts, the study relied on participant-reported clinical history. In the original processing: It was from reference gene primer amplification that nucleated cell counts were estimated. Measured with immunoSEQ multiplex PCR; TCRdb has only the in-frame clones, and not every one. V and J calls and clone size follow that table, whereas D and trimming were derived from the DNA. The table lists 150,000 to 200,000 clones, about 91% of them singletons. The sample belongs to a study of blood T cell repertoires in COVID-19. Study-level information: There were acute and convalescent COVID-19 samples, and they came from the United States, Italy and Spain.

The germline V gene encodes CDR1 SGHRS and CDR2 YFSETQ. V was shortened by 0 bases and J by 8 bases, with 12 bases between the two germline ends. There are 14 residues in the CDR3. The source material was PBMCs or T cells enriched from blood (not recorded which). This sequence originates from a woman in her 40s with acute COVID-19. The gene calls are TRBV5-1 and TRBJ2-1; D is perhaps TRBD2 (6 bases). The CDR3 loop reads CASSLGLVGDEQFF. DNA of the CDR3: TGCGCCAGCAGCTTGGGACTAGTCGGCGATGAGCAGTTCTTC.